These 24 T cell receptor beta chains came from one sample sequenced in a study of cytomegalovirus exposure and HLA in healthy donors. Vbeta (60) and Jbeta (13) primers were used in the PCR. TCRdb keeps only in-frame clones here, not all; method: immunoSEQ multiplex PCR. The top ten hold around 1.3% of the sample, which has about 140,000 clones, roughly 80% seen once. Sequenced material: PBMCs. The receptors derive from a female donor in good health and CMV-seronegative.

The chain carries TRBV27 and TRBJ2-7, with TRBD2 identical over 7 bases. The CDR3 extends over 13 amino acids. In germline, CDR1 is MNHEY, CDR2 SMNVEV (reference sequence). V was pared by 5 bases and J by 3 bases, with 4 bases of the junction left unmatched. CDR3 in amino acids: CASSIGTNYEQYF. DNA for the CDR3: TGTGCCAGCAGTATCGGGACTAACTACGAGCAGTACTTC.

Only one count was recorded for this clone. This rearrangement joins TRBV5-8 to TRBJ2-1, with 7 bases lining up with TRBD1. There are 15 residues in the CDR3. V shed 2 bases, J shed 8 bases, and the junction held 10 bases outside the gene matches. The germline V gene has CDR1 SGHTS and CDR2 YDEGEE. CDR3 region: CASSLTTGPVHEQFF. As DNA, the CDR3 is TGTGCCAGCAGCTTAACGACAGGGCCCGTCCATGAGCAGTTCTTC.

This rearrangement joins TRBV2 to TRBJ2-7; TRBD2 matches at 10 bases. V lost 2 bases, J lost 4 bases, and 8 bases stayed unmatched. Germline-derived CDR1 and CDR2 are SNHLY and FYNNEI. This CDR3 has 16 amino acids. The DNA for the CDR3 is TGTGCCAGCAGTGAACAGTCGGGACTAGCGAATTACGAGCAGTACTTC. Translated: CASSEQSGLANYEQYF.

This clone occurred a few times. This chain joins TRBV7-7 and TRBJ1-1, with 8 nucleotides matching TRBD1. The ends lost 5 bases at V and 4 bases at J; junction bases unmatched: 3. The CDR3 runs to 13 residues. CDR1 SSHAT and CDR2 FNYEAQ come from the germline V gene (reference sequence). The CDR3 loop is CASSLTGGTEAFF. The CDR3 DNA reads TGTGCCAGCAGCCTCACAGGGGGCACTGAAGCTTTCTTT.

This clone was picked up one time. This same CDR3 is encoded by further DNA sequences in the sample. The rearrangement links TRBV20-1 to TRBJ1-1; D not certain. The germline V and J ends were trimmed by 4 bases and 4 bases, with 7 bases remaining between them. The CDR3 has 11 residues. Germline V CDR1 and CDR2: DFQATT, SNEGSKA (reference sequence). The CDR3 sequence: CSATRVTEAFF. The DNA for the CDR3 is TGCAGTGCTACCCGGGTCACTGAAGCTTTCTTT.

The chain links TRBV4-1 to TRBJ2-1, with 11 positions matching TRBD2. This CDR3 is 14 amino acids long. Germline-derived CDR1 and CDR2 are MGHRA and YSYEKL. Trimming took 6 bases from V and 13 from J; bases not matched to a gene: 11. For the CDR3, the DNA is TGCGCCAGCAGAGGGCTAGCGGGAGGCCCAATACAGTTCTTC. Translating it yields CASRGLAGGPIQFF.

The genes are TRBV5-1 and TRBJ2-3, with TRBD2 identical over 9 bases. Germline assignment: CDR1 SGHRS and CDR2 YFSETQ. The V gene end was trimmed by 7 bases and the J gene end by 3 bases; junction bases not matched to a gene: 6. This CDR3 spans 14 amino acids. The CDR3 DNA reads TGCGCCAGCCGCCTAGCGGGACCGACAGATACGCAGTATTTT. Residues: CASRLAGPTDTQYF.

This clone was counted a few times. This chain connects TRBV6-1 to TRBJ1-2; no clear D gene. CDR1 MNHNS and CDR2 SASEGT come from the germline V gene. V lost 1 base and J 5 bases, leaving 11 bases between the germline ends. The CDR3 contains 14 residues. CDR3 sequence (DNA): TGTGCCAGCAGTGAAGGAGGCACCAATTATGGCTACACCTTC. As protein: CASSEGGTNYGYTF.

V is TRBV6-5 and J is TRBJ1-1; D is perhaps TRBD1 (6 bases). V lost 7 bases to trimming and J lost 0 bases, with 15 bases between them. The CDR3 totals 15 residues. Germline V gene sequence: CDR1 MNHEY, CDR2 SVGAGI. CDR3 DNA: TGTGCCAGCACACCCCACAGGGCCATGAACACTGAAGCTTTCTTT. It codes for CASTPHRAMNTEAFF.

Only one count was recorded for this clone. V and J are TRBV2 and TRBJ2-7; a weak D match, TRBD1 (5 bases). This CDR3 region has 14 residues. Trimming took off 6 bases at V and 3 bases at J, with 15 bases between the two ends. CDR1 is SNHLY and CDR2 is FYNNEI in the germline V gene. Here the CDR3 reads CASRRQTLSYEQYF. The CDR3 DNA sequence: TGTGCCAGCAGAAGACAGACCCTAAGCTACGAGCAGTACTTC.

This clone was found once. V usage is TRBV28 and J usage is TRBJ2-6, with 7 nucleotides matching TRBD2. The CDR3 consists of 16 residues. V gave up 5 bases and J gave up 2 bases; unmatched junction bases: 6. Germline values: CDR1 MDHEN, CDR2 SYDVKM. The CDR3 loop reads CASSKGGLAGANVLTF. The CDR3 nucleotides are TGTGCCAGCAGTAAGGGAGGGTTAGCTGGGGCCAACGTCCTGACTTTC. The entire variable domain, with the rest obtained from reference TRBV28 and TRBJ2-6, is as follows: DVKVTQSSRYLVKRTGEKVFLECVQDMDHENMFWYRQDPGLGLRLIYFSYDVKMKEKGDIPEGYSVSREKKERFSLILESASTNQTSMYLCASSKGGLAGANVLTFGAGSRLTVL.

V and J are TRBV28 and TRBJ2-5; D remains ambiguous. The CDR3 loop spans 15 amino acids. CDR1 is MDHEN, CDR2 SYDVKM, per germline. V was trimmed by 2 bases and J by 2 bases, leaving 12 bases between them. CDR3 DNA: TGTGCCAGCAGTTTAGGGCAGTTAGTTCAAGAGACCCAGTACTTC. Protein: CASSLGQLVQETQYF.

This clone has more than one count but fewer than ten. The V gene is TRBV6-5, the J gene TRBJ2-3; a weak D match, TRBD1 (6 bases). The V end lost 6 bases, the J end lost 0 bases, and 10 bases lay between the germline ends. The CDR3 is made up of 14 amino acids. The germline gives CDR1 MNHEY, CDR2 SVGAGI. Written as DNA, the CDR3 is TGTGCCAGCAGACAGGGTGGGAGCACAGATACGCAGTATTTT. Protein sequence: CASRQGGSTDTQYF.

The chain is built from TRBV19 and TRBJ2-6; 8 nucleotides match TRBD1. After removal of 4 bases from V and 3 bases from J, the junction contained 17 bases not matched to a gene. The CDR3 has 20 residues. Germline V lookup: CDR1 LNHDA, CDR2 SQIVND (reference sequence). The DNA of the CDR3 is TGTGCCAGTAGTACCGGGGGTTGGACAGGGAGATTGGTTGGGGCCAACGTCCTGACTTTC. Encoded protein: CASSTGGWTGRLVGANVLTF. Using reference TRBV19 and TRBJ2-6 for the parts outside the CDR3, the full variable domain is DGGITQSPKYLFRKEGQNVTLSCEQNLNHDAMYWYRQDPGQGLRLIYYSQIVNDFQKGDIAEGYSVSREKKESFPLTVTSAQKNPTAFYLCASSTGGWTGRLVGANVLTFGAGSRLTVL.

V is TRBV5-6 and J is TRBJ1-3, with 8 bases aligning to TRBD1. Germline V gene data show CDR1 as SGHDT and CDR2 as YYEEEE. The CDR3 sequence is 12 residues long. Trimming cost V 7 bases and J 4 bases; bases outside gene matches: 1. CDR3 nucleotide sequence: TGTGCCAGCGGACAGGGAGGAAACACCATATATTTT. This codes for CASGQGGNTIYF.

This chain joins TRBV5-1 and TRBJ2-3; possible D gene TRBD2, 5 bases. The CDR3 has 13 amino acids. Germline assignment: CDR1 SGHRS and CDR2 YFSETQ. V shed 5 bases and J shed 0 bases, with 7 bases lying between them. This chain's CDR3 is CASRGGSTDTQYF. In nucleotides, the CDR3 is TGCGCCAGCAGAGGCGGGAGCACAGATACGCAGTATTTT.

The V gene is TRBV7-9, the J gene TRBJ1-4, with 8 positions matching TRBD1. This CDR3 has 16 amino acids. With 3 bases clipped from V and 6 bases from J, the junction kept 9 bases outside the gene matches. The V gene's germline CDR1 is SEHNR and CDR2 FQNEAQ (reference sequence). CDR3: CASSLQGARRDEKLFF. The CDR3 DNA is TGTGCCAGCAGCTTGCAGGGGGCGCGGCGCGATGAAAAACTGTTTTTT.

This chain uses TRBV15 with TRBJ1-3; D gene uncertain. Germline CDR1 reads LNHNV; CDR2 reads YYDKDF (reference sequence). The germline V and J ends were trimmed by 0 bases and 0 bases, with 9 bases remaining between them. This CDR3 region has 16 residues. In nucleotides, the CDR3 is TGTGCCACCAGCAGAGACCTACGGAGCTCTGGAAACACCATATATTTT. Translated: CATSRDLRSSGNTIYF.

This chain joins TRBV7-2 and TRBJ2-1; TRBD1 matches 7 bases. Germline lookup yields CDR1 SGHTA and CDR2 FQGNSA. V shed 6 bases, J shed 2 bases, and the junction held 10 bases outside the gene matches. The CDR3 covers 16 residues. The CDR3 DNA follows: TGTGCCAGCAGTGAGAGGGGGCAATGGGCCTACAATGAGCAGTTCTTC. Encoded protein: CASSERGQWAYNEQFF. The variable domain in full, with the rest retrieved from reference TRBV7-2 and TRBJ2-1, is GAGVSQSPSNKVTEKGKDVELRCDPISGHTALYWYRQSLGQGLEFLIYFQGNSAPDKSGLPSDRFSAERTGGSVSTLTIQRTQQEDSAVYLCASSERGQWAYNEQFFGPGTRLTVL.

The chain combines TRBV4-1 with TRBJ2-7, with 7 bases aligning to TRBD2. Unmatched junction bases numbered 20, after V lost 4 bases and J lost 5 bases. The CDR3 consists of 18 residues. Germline-derived CDR1 and CDR2 are MGHRA and YSYEKL. The DNA for the CDR3 is TGCGCCAGCAGCCCGTTTGGGGCTAGCGGATCAACGAGGAACGAGCAGTACTTC. Translating it yields CASSPFGASGSTRNEQYF.

This chain uses TRBV7-6 with TRBJ2-7; TRBD1 matches 11 bases. The V segment lost 5 bases and the J segment 7 bases; nucleotides outside the gene matches: 7. This CDR3 spans 14 amino acids. The germline gives CDR1 SGHVS, CDR2 FNYEAQ. The DNA for the CDR3 is TGTGCCAGCAGCCCCGGACAGGGGGCGGAAGAGCAGTACTTC. Protein sequence: CASSPGQGAEEQYF.

This chain links TRBV29-1 with TRBJ2-7, with 15 positions matching TRBD2. Germline assignment: CDR1 SQVTM and CDR2 ANQGSEA. Germline trimming cut 7 bases from V and 3 bases from J; bases unmatched to any gene: 7. This CDR3 has 15 amino acids. CDR3 sequence reads: CSATGTSGRLYEQYF. CDR3 bases: TGCAGCGCTACTGGGACTAGCGGGAGGCTCTACGAGCAGTACTTC.

This rearrangement joins TRBV28 to TRBJ1-2, with 9 bases lining up with TRBD1. Germline V gives CDR1 MDHEN, CDR2 SYDVKM. Trimming cost V 6 bases and J 5 bases; bases outside gene matches: 7. The CDR3 is 14 residues long. CDR3 loop: CASSQGQGWYGYTF. The CDR3 DNA sequence: TGTGCCAGCAGCCAGGGACAGGGATGGTATGGCTACACCTTC.

With regard to this clone: The sample has other DNA sequences that encode this CDR3 too. The chain carries TRBV28 and TRBJ1-1; D is uncertain. Trimming stripped 2 bases from V and 1 base from J, with 5 bases between. From germline, CDR1 is MDHEN and CDR2 SYDVKM. The CDR3 spans 13 residues. As DNA, the CDR3 is TGTGCCAGCAGTTTAGGAGGGAACACTGAAGCTTTCTTT. Amino acid sequence: CASSLGGNTEAFF.